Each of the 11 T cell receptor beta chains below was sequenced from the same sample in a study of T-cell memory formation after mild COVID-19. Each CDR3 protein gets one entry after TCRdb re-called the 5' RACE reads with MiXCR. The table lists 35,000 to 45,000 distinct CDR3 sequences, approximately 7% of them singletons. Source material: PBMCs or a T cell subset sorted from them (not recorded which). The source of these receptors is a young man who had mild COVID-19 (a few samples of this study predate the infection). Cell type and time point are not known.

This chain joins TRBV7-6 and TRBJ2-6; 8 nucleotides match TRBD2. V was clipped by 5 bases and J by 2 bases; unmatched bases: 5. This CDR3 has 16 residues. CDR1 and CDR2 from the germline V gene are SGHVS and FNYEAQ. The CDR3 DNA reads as TGTGCCAGCAGCCCCCGGGGGGGGGCTGGGGCCAACGTCCTGACTTTC. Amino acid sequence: CASSPRGGAGANVLTF.

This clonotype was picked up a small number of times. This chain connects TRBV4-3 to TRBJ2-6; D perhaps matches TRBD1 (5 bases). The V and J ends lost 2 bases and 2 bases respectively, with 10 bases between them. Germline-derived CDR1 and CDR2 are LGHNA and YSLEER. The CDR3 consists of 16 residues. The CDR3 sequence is CASSQTQGTGANVLTF. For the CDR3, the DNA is TGCGCCAGCAGCCAAACCCAGGGAACTGGGGCCAACGTCCTGACTTTC.

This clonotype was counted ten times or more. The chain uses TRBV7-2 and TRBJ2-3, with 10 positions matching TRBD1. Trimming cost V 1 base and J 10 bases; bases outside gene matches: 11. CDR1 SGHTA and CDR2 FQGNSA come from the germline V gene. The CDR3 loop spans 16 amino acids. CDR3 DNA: TGTGCCAGCAGCTTAGTTGCGACAGGGGGCGAATTTCCGCAGTATTTT. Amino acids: CASSLVATGGEFPQYF.

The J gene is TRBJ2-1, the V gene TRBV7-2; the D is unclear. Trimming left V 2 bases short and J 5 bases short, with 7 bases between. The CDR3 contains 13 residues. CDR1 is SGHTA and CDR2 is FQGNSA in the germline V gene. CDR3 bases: TGTGCCAGCAGCTTATGGGTGGACAATGAGCAGTTCTTC. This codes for CASSLWVDNEQFF.

For the CDR3, the DNA is TGCGCCAGCAGCCTGTCGGGGGGGTCGAACTACTACAATGAGCAGTTCTTC. It translates to CASSLSGGSNYYNEQFF. The chain employs TRBV5-1 and TRBJ2-1; 8 nucleotides align to TRBD2. There are 17 residues in the CDR3. The V gene's germline CDR1 is SGHRS and CDR2 YFSETQ. Losses at the gene ends were 4 bases for V and 3 bases for J; bases not matched to a gene: 12.

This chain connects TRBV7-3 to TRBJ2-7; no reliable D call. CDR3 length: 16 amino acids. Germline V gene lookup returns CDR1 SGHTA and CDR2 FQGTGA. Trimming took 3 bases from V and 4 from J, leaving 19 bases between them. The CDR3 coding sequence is TGTGCCAGCAGCTTTGACTCGGACCTAACCTCATACGAGCAGTACTTC. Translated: CASSFDSDLTSYEQYF.

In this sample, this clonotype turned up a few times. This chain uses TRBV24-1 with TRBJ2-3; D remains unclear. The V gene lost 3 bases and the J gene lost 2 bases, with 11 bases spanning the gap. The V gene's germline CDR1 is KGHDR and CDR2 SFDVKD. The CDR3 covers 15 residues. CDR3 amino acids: CATSDISTLTDTQYF. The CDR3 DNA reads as TGTGCCACCAGTGATATCTCTACGCTCACAGATACGCAGTATTTT.

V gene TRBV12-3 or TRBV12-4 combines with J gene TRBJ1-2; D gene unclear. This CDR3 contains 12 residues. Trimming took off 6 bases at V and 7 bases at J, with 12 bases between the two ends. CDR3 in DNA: TGTGCCAGCAGCCGCGAGTCGGGTGGCTACACCTTC. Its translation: CASSRESGGYTF.

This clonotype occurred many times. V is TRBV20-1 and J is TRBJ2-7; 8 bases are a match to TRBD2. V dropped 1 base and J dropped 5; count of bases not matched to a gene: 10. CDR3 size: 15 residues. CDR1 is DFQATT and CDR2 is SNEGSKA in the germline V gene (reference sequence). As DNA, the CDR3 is TGCAGTGCTAGAGGTCCCGGGGGGGCGAGGGACGAGCAGTACGTC. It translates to CSARGPGGARDEQYV.

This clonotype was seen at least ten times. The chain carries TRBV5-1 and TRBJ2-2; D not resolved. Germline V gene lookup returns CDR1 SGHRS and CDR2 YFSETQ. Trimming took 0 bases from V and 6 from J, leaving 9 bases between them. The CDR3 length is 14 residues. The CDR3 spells CASSLVYGAGELFF. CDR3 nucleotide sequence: TGCGCCAGCAGCTTGGTGTATGGGGCCGGGGAGCTGTTTTTT. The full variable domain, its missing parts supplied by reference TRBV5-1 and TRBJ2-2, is KAGVTQTPRYLIKTRGQQVTLSCSPISGHRSVSWYQQTPGQGLQFLFEYFSETQRNKGNFPGRFSGRQFSNSRSEMNVSTLELGDSALYLCASSLVYGAGELFFGEGSRLTVL.

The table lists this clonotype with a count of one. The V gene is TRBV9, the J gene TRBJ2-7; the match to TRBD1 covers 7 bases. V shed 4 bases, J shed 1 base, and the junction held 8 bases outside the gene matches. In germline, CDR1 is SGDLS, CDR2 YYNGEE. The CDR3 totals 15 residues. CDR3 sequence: CASSLGQTLSYEQYF. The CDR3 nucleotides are TGTGCCAGCAGCTTGGGACAGACCCTTTCCTACGAGCAGTACTTC.